The sequence of this TCR beta chain was determined in a study of Ad26.COV2.S vaccination and SARS-CoV-2 variants. Study-level information: Enrolled in COV1001, the donor was in the Ad26.COV2.S trial arm, which received the vaccine.

The treatment denotes: around 19 received Ad26.COV2.S at low or high dose, single or two shots; several received placebo; per-sample allocation not given. Vaccine and placebo recipients were sampled on day 63 after the first injection. Clones were read by immunoSEQ multiplex PCR, and TCRdb kept only the in-frame ones, dropping some. The profile shows more than 300,000 clones, 86% of them singletons. Per the germline V gene, CDR1 is SGHKS and CDR2 is YYEKEE (reference sequence). This CDR3 region has 15 residues. V shed 0 bases and J shed 0 bases, with 9 bases lying between them. Sample: peripheral blood, taken in a trial of Ad26.COV2.S vaccine versus placebo. This receptor was taken from a person between 18 and 65 years old who received the Ad26.COV2.S COVID-19 vaccine or a placebo. The V and J genes are TRBV5-5 and TRBJ1-1; D is possibly TRBD1 (5 bases). In nucleotides, the CDR3 is TGTGCCAGCAGCTTGGAAACAGGCATGAACACTGAAGCTTTCTTT. As protein: CASSLETGMNTEAFF. The full variable domain, completed using reference TRBV5-5 and TRBJ1-1, is DAGVTQSPTHLIKTRGQQVTLRCSPISGHKSVSWYQQVLGQGPQFIFQYYEKEERGRGNFPDRFSARQFPNYSSELNVNALLLGDSALYLCASSLETGMNTEAFFGQGTRLTVV.